These 20 T cell receptor beta chains originate from one sample sequenced in a study of T cells of healthy individuals. MiXCR, applied by TCRdb to the 5' RACE reads, yields one record per CDR3 protein. The sample contains around 98,000 distinct CDR3 sequences, approximately 15% of which appear only once. The receptors derive from a human donor in good health.

Only a few counts were recorded for this clonotype. The J gene is TRBJ2-6, the V gene TRBV5-1; D assignment may be TRBD1 or TRBD2 (5 bases each). The germline V gene encodes CDR1 SGHRS and CDR2 YFSETQ. Trimming shortened V by 0 bases and J by 3 bases, and 7 bases separated the two germline ends. The CDR3 totals 15 residues. The CDR3 loop reads CASSLGGVGANVLTF. In nucleotides, the CDR3 is TGCGCCAGCAGCTTGGGAGGGGTTGGGGCCAACGTCCTGACTTTC. The full variable domain, with the rest looked up from reference TRBV5-1 and TRBJ2-6, is KAGVTQTPRYLIKTRGQQVTLSCSPISGHRSVSWYQQTPGQGLQFLFEYFSETQRNKGNFPGRFSGRQFSNSRSEMNVSTLELGDSALYLCASSLGGVGANVLTFGAGSRLTVL.

This clonotype came up a few times. The genes are TRBV5-4 and TRBJ2-2; a possible D gene is TRBD1 (5 bases). This CDR3 region has 15 residues. Germline loops: CDR1 SGHNT, CDR2 YYREEE (reference sequence). Deletions cut 3 bases from V and 0 bases from J, with 9 bases between. The CDR3 DNA reads as TGTGCCAGCAGCTCCAGGGCTTCGAACACCGGGGAGCTGTTTTTT. It codes for CASSSRASNTGELFF.

The V call is TRBV7-9, the J call TRBJ2-3, with D hard to call. Between the trimmed V and J ends, which lost 2 bases and 0 bases, there was a span of 6 bases. Per the germline V gene, CDR1 is SEHNR and CDR2 is FQNEAQ (reference sequence). This CDR3 has 14 residues. The CDR3 reads CASSLIVSTDTQYF. In DNA, the CDR3 is TGTGCCAGCAGCTTAATTGTAAGCACAGATACGCAGTATTTT.

The table lists this clonotype with many counts. The CDR3 loop is CASSDGTAFWQETQYF. CDR3 in DNA: TGTGCCAGCAGTGACGGGACGGCGTTTTGGCAAGAGACCCAGTACTTC. The chain has TRBV25-1 and TRBJ2-5, with D perhaps being TRBD1 or TRBD2 (5 bases each). The CDR3 sequence is 16 residues long. The V gene lost 3 bases and the J gene lost 2 bases, with 16 bases spanning the gap. Germline V lookup: CDR1 MGHDK, CDR2 SYGVNS.

The chain carries TRBV7-9 and TRBJ1-3; no clear D. The V end was cut by 5 bases, the J end by 0 bases, with 11 bases between. The CDR3 is 15 residues long. Germline V gene data show CDR1 as SEHNR and CDR2 as FQNEAQ (reference sequence). Written as DNA, the CDR3 is TGTGCCAGCAGCCCTCCACTACCCTCTGGAAACACCATATATTTT. This gives the protein CASSPPLPSGNTIYF. The full variable domain, in which reference TRBV7-9 and TRBJ1-3 provide the parts outside the CDR3, is DTGVSQNPRHKITKRGQNVTFRCDPISEHNRLYWYRQTLGQGPEFLTYFQNEAQLEKSRLLSDRFSAERPKGSFSTLEIQRTEQGDSAMYLCASSPPLPSGNTIYFGEGSWLTVV.

V gene TRBV5-1 combines with J gene TRBJ2-3; 10 nucleotides align to TRBD2. The CDR3 is 16 residues long. The V gene's germline CDR1 is SGHRS and CDR2 YFSETQ. V was pared by 0 bases and J by 6 bases, with 7 bases of the junction left unmatched. The CDR3 reads CASSLGSSGSHDTQYF. CDR3 nucleotides: TGCGCCAGCAGCTTGGGGTCTAGCGGGAGCCACGATACGCAGTATTTT.

This clonotype was seen more than once but under ten times. This chain links TRBV28 with TRBJ2-7, with a possible D match to TRBD1 (5 bases). Germline CDR1 reads MDHEN; CDR2 reads SYDVKM. The CDR3 loop spans 18 amino acids. V was cut by 3 bases and J by 2 bases, with 23 bases left in between. CDR3 in amino acids: CASSFPLTTDQLTYEQYF. The DNA for the CDR3 is TGTGCCAGCAGTTTTCCCCTGACGACAGACCAACTCACCTACGAGCAGTACTTC.

This clonotype turned up a few times. The rearrangement uses TRBV20-1 and TRBJ2-7, with D uncertain. Trimming shortened V by 4 bases and J by 5 bases, and 9 bases separated the two germline ends. CDR3 length: 11 amino acids. CDR1 DFQATT and CDR2 SNEGSKA come from the germline V gene (reference sequence). The CDR3 region has the DNA TGCAGTGCTAAGTCCCTCCACGAGCAGTACTTC. Amino acid sequence: CSAKSLHEQYF.

This sequence joins TRBV15 and TRBJ1-1; 9 bases fit TRBD1. The V gene end was trimmed by 5 bases and the J gene end by 6 bases; junction bases not matched to a gene: 7. The CDR3 consists of 14 residues. Germline loops: CDR1 LNHNV, CDR2 YYDKDF (reference sequence). The CDR3 sequence: CATSGGQGFSEAFF. In DNA form, the CDR3 reads TGTGCCACCAGCGGCGGACAGGGGTTCTCTGAAGCTTTCTTT.

This clonotype was picked up many times. The genes are TRBV5-1 and TRBJ2-4; D is possibly TRBD2 (6 bases). This CDR3 is 16 amino acids long. Trimming shortened V by 4 bases and J by 2 bases, and 16 bases separated the two germline ends. Germline CDR1 SGHRS, CDR2 YFSETQ. CDR3 amino acids: CASSLHSGPTKNIQYF. Here the CDR3 DNA reads TGCGCCAGCAGCCTCCATAGCGGACCTACCAAAAACATTCAGTACTTC.

This clonotype turned up a few times. The chain has TRBV30 and TRBJ1-1, with TRBD1 as a possible D gene (5 bases). CDR1 and CDR2 from the germline V gene are GTSNPN and SVGIG (reference sequence). This CDR3 has 16 residues. The V end lost 2 bases, the J end lost 6 bases, and 22 bases lay between the germline ends. The CDR3 DNA sequence: TGTGCCTGGAGTACGGGGCGAGACCGTCAGTGGCCTGAAGCTTTCTTT. This gives the protein CAWSTGRDRQWPEAFF.

The sample holds a few counts of this clonotype. The V gene is TRBV2, the J gene TRBJ1-6, with a weak D call TRBD1 (6 bases). Trimming cost V 3 bases and J 6 bases, with 9 bases left between them. Germline-derived CDR1 and CDR2 are SNHLY and FYNNEI. The CDR3 length is 14 residues. The CDR3 DNA reads as TGTGCCAGCAGTGAGAGACAGGTTAATTCACCCCTCCACTTT. Its translation: CASSERQVNSPLHF.

The sample holds a few counts of this clonotype. One end of the junction is discordant with germline, which a read error may explain. In nucleotides, the CDR3 is TGTGCCAGCAGCCAAGAAGTAAGGGGTTCATCCCTCCACTTT. Amino acids: CASSQEVRGSSLHF. This sequence joins TRBV3-1 and TRBJ1-6, with D possibly being TRBD1 (5 bases). The CDR3 loop spans 14 amino acids. Germline lookup yields CDR1 LGHDT and CDR2 YNNKEL (reference sequence).

This clonotype was counted only a few times. The chain has TRBV5-1 and TRBJ1-2; D is perhaps TRBD1 (5 bases). With 4 bases removed from V and 6 bases from J, the gap between germline ends came to 19 bases. Looked up from germline, CDR1 is SGHRS and CDR2 is YFSETQ. The CDR3 extends over 15 amino acids. CDR3 residues: CASSASPGVTDGYTF. CDR3 in DNA: TGCGCCAGCAGCGCCTCCCCGGGGGTAACGGATGGCTACACCTTC.

This clonotype was counted at least ten times. The V gene is TRBV7-2, the J gene TRBJ1-2, with 8 bases identical to TRBD1. The CDR3 covers 16 residues. CDR1 and CDR2 (germline): SGHTA, FQGNSA. V gave up 2 bases and J gave up 4 bases; unmatched junction bases: 9. CDR3 protein: CASSLRTTGGGYGYTF. The CDR3 DNA reads as TGTGCCAGCAGCTTAAGGACCACAGGGGGAGGCTATGGCTACACCTTC.

This clonotype was seen only a few times. This sequence joins TRBV10-3 and TRBJ2-2; D not certain. Germline loops: CDR1 ENHRY, CDR2 SYGVKD. CDR3 size: 15 residues. V was trimmed by 1 base and J by 7 bases, leaving 13 bases between them. CDR3 sequence (DNA): TGTGCCATCAGTGAGTTTGGACCAGACCGCGGGGAGCTGTTTTTT. Protein: CAISEFGPDRGELFF.

This clonotype was picked up a small number of times. The chain employs TRBV20-1 and TRBJ2-3; 8 bases match TRBD2. V lost 3 bases, J lost 3 bases, and 8 bases stayed unmatched. The CDR3 has 15 amino acids. Germline assignment: CDR1 DFQATT and CDR2 SNEGSKA (reference sequence). CDR3 residues: CSASGGLVGTDTQYF. CDR3 sequence (DNA): TGCAGTGCTAGCGGGGGACTAGTAGGGACAGATACGCAGTATTTT.

This clonotype has just a few counts. The chain recombines TRBV6-2 or TRBV6-3 with TRBJ2-5, with D possibly TRBD2 on 7 matching bases. Germline V gives CDR1 MNHEY, CDR2 SVGEGT. This CDR3 contains 16 residues. Trimming took off 4 bases at V and 1 base at J, with 16 bases between the two ends. CDR3: CASSSLSGGRQETQYF. CDR3 DNA: TGTGCCAGCAGTTCCCTATCGGGGGGCCGCCAAGAGACCCAGTACTTC.

This clonotype was counted once. This chain joins TRBV9 and TRBJ1-2; D remains unclear. With 1 base removed from V and 8 bases from J, the gap between germline ends came to 15 bases. The germline V gene has CDR1 SGDLS and CDR2 YYNGEE. The CDR3 runs 14 residues. CDR3 DNA sequence: TGTGCCAGCAGCGTAATAGACGGTATGAGCGGCTACACCTTC. It yields the protein CASSVIDGMSGYTF.

This clonotype was counted ten times or more. An end of the junction does not agree with germline; a read error may underlie this. This sequence joins TRBV28 and TRBJ2-4; 7 bases line up with TRBD1. There are 21 residues in the CDR3. CDR1 and CDR2 (germline): MDHEN, SYDVKM. As DNA, the CDR3 is TGTGCCAGCAGTTTATTTAGTGGTCGAGGAAGGGACAGCTTCTACCCCATAGCAAGACACTTC. Protein product: CASSLFSGRGRDSFYPIARHF.